The T cell receptor beta chain described here comes from a study of T cell responses to AZD1222 COVID-19 vaccine. Study results and caveats: As reported, nearly half of all spike-specific TCRs target variant regions that are unmutated. The study found vaccine-associated CD4 TCRs spanning spike, dominant at 160-218 and 743-854.

This clone showed up just a few times. What it recognizes is unknown. Trimming stripped 1 base from V and 9 bases from J, with 16 bases between. In germline, CDR1 is GTSNPN, CDR2 SVGIG (reference sequence). The CDR3 has 14 residues. The method was immunoSEQ multiplex PCR; TCRdb's version includes in-frame clones alone and lacks a portion of them. Altogether 150,000 to 200,000 clones are present, around 93% being singletons, with the ten largest covering around 4.4%. The J gene is TRBJ2-1, the V gene TRBV30; D gene unclear. The origin of this receptor is an adult in good health. This material consisted of peripheral blood, taken on day 0 of AZD1222 vaccination. DNA of the CDR3: TGTGCCTGGAGTGGACGAAGGTGGCAAGGTGAGCAGTTCTTC. Translation gives CAWSGRRWQGEQFF.